The clone carrying this T cell receptor beta chain was counted a single time. Its matching antigen is unknown. These data originate in a study of T cell responses to AZD1222 COVID-19 vaccine. On the study more broadly: Recipients boosted at about 4 weeks or about 12 weeks are pooled.

The method was immunoSEQ multiplex PCR; TCRdb's version includes in-frame clones alone and lacks a portion of them. The sample contains roughly 170,000 clones, roughly nine tenths of which appear only once. The CDR3 sequence is 19 residues long. Germline-derived CDR1 and CDR2 are SGDLS and YYNGEE. The V and J ends lost 2 bases and 3 bases respectively, with 23 bases between them. Study-level points and caveats: Elevations in Spike-specific TCR breadth and depth followed administration of two AZD1222 doses. Only a handful of AZD1222 recipients, about six in all, had baseline seropositivity. Among the donors, most were white British and more were female, and clonal diversity was possibly underestimated.

The sequences come from peripheral blood, collected on day 0 of AZD1222 vaccination. The genes are TRBV9 and TRBJ2-2; D might be TRBD1 or TRBD2, each matching 6 bases. The TCR sequence derives from an adult in good health. In DNA form, the CDR3 reads TGTGCCAGCAGCGTCTCCCCCGTGAATCGGGGGCGGGACACCGGGGAGCTGTTTTTT. As protein: CASSVSPVNRGRDTGELFF.